This T cell receptor (beta chain) is from a study of blood T cell repertoires in COVID-19. Assay: immunoSEQ multiplex PCR; the TCRdb copy retains only in-frame clones and omits some. The data contain some 120,000 clones, around 82% of them singletons. This CDR3 has 15 amino acids. Germline CDR1 reads LNHDA; CDR2 reads SQIVND (reference sequence). Trimming removed 10 bases at V and 0 bases at J, with 18 bases between. The sequencing input was peripheral blood. The gene calls are TRBV19 and TRBJ1-2, with D tentatively TRBD1 (6 bases). The TCR originated in a man older than 75 with active or convalescent COVID-19. CDR3 loop: CATTQGTVTNYGYTF. CDR3 sequence (DNA): TGTGCCACTACTCAGGGGACGGTCACTAACTATGGCTACACCTTC.